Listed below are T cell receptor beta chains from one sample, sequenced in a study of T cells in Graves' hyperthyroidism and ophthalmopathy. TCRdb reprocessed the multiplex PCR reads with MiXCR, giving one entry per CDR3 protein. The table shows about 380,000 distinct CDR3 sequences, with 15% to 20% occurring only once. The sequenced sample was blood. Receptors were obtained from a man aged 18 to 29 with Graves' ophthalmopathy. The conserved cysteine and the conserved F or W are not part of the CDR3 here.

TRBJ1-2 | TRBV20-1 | SAGPPGAYGYT
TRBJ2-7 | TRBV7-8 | ASSLDHYEQY
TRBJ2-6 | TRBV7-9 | ASSSSGGNSGANVLT
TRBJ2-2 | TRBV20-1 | SATRNTGELF
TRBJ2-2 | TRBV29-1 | SVDETGRLGTGELF
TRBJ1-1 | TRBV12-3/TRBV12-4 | ASSSAMNTEAF
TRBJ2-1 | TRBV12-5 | ASGIHPGGAFNEQF
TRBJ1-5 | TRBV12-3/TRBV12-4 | ASSGTSINQPQH
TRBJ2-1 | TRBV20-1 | SARVIENEQF
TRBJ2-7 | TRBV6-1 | ASTVVGQGSYEQY
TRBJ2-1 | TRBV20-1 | SATTSGPYNEQF
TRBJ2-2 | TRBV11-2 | ASRQRGTGEKTGELF
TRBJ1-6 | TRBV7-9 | ASRTTEGSYNSPLH
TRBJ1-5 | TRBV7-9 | ASSLGWKNGLQPQH
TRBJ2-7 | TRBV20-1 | SARDNRANEQY
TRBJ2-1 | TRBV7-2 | ASSLDGTSGGALFSSYNEQF
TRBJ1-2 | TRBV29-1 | SVVSTFGYT
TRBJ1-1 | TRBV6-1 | ASSSYGWTEAF
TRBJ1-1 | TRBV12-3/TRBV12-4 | ASSLDRGWGTEAF
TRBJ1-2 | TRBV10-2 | ASSPGPGNYGYT
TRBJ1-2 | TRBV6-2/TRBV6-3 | ASSFILRGYT
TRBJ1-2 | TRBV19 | ASSIGTEGYT
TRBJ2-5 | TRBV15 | ATSRRTGLRADDQY
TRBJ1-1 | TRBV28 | ASLDRMNTEAF
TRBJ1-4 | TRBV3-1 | ASSHRRDNEKLF
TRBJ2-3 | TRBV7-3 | ASGERGAVTDTQY
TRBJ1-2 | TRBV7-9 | ASSRPGVGYT
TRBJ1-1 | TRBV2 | ASSAHRDRGRLMNTEAF
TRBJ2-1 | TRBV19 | ASTGTGGYNEQF
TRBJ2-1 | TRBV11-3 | ASSRVRDDEQF
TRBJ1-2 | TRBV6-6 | ASSYSSITEGYT
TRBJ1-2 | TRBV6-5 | ASSYEAAYGYT
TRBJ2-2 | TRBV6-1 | ASSFNRGGGELF
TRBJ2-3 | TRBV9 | ASSVAGGRGTDTQY
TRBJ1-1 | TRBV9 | ASSVGPGPNTEAF
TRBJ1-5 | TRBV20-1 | STGTGIEPQH
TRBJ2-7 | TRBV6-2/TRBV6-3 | ASGKGGTLSYEQY
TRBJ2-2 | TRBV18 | ASSQDRNTGELF
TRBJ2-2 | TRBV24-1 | ATSDLQGGRNTGELF
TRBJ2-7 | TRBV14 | ASSPGGAFEQY
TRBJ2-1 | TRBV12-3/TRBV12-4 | ASRTNNEQF
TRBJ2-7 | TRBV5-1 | ASSLGGGGSYEQY
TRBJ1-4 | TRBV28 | ASSLISVGEKLF
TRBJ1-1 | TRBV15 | ATSRFGTGTNTEAF
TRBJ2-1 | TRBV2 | ASSVAGSSYNEQF
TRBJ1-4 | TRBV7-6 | ASSPGQSNEKLF
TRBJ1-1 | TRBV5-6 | ASTLGNTEAF
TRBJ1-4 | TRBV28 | ASSPGQSTNEKLF
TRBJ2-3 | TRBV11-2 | ASSLFLAGGNTDTQY
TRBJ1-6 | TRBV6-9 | ASSWDSDNSPLH
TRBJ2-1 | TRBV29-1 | SVEARLLAGGYNEQF
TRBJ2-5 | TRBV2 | ASRGGRGRETQY
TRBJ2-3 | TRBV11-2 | ASSLQLGSTDTQY
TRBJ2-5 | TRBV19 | ASSINQGLQETQY
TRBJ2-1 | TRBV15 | ATSRDAVSGPNEQF